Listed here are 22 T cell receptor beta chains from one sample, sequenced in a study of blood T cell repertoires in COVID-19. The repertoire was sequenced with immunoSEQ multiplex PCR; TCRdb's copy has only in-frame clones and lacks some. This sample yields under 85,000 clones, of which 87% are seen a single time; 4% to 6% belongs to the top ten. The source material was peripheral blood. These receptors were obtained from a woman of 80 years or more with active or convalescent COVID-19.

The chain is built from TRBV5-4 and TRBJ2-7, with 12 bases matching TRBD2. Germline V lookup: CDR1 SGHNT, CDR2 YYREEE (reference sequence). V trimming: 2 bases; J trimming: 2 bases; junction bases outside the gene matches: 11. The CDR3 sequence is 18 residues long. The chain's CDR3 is CASSLGASGGAVPYEQYF. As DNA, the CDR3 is TGTGCCAGCAGCTTAGGGGCTAGCGGGGGGGCGGTGCCCTACGAGCAGTACTTC.

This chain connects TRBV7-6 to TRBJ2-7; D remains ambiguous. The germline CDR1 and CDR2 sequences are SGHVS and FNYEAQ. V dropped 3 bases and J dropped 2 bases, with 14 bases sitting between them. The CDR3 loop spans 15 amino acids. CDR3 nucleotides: TGTGCCAGCAGCTTTAGTGTTGGTTTTACCTACGAGCAGTACTTC. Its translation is CASSFSVGFTYEQYF. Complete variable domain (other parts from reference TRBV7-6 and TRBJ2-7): GAGVSQSPRYKVTKRGQDVALRCDPISGHVSLYWYRQALGQGPEFLTYFNYEAQQDKSGLPNDRFSAERPEGSISTLTIQRTEQRDSAMYRCASSFSVGFTYEQYFGPGTRLTVT.

The CDR3 loop reads CASSSTGGLAKNIQYF. As DNA, the CDR3 is TGTGCCAGCAGTTCCACAGGGGGCCTAGCCAAAAACATTCAGTACTTC. The chain uses TRBV6-5 and TRBJ2-4; 9 bases are shared with TRBD1. CDR3 size: 16 residues. Germline V gene lookup returns CDR1 MNHEY and CDR2 SVGAGI. Trimming took 4 bases from V and 0 from J; bases not matched to a gene: 4.

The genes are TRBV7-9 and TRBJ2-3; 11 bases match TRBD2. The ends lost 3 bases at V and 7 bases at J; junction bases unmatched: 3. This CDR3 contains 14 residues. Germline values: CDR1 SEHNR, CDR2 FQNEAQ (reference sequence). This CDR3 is CASSFSGGGNTQYF. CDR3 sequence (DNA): TGTGCCAGCAGCTTTAGCGGGGGGGGAAATACGCAGTATTTT.

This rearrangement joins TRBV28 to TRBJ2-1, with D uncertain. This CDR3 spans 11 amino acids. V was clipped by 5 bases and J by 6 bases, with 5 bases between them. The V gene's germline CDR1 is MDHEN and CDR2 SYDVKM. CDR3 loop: CASSLINEQFF. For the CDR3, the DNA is TGTGCCAGCAGTCTTATCAATGAGCAGTTCTTC.

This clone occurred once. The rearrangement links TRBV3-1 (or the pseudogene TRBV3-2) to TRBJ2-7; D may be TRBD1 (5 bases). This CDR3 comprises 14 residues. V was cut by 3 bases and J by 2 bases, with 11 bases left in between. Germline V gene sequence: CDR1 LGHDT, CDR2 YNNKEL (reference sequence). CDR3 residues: CASSQLKTAYEQYF. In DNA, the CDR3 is TGTGCCAGCAGCCAGCTCAAGACAGCCTACGAGCAGTACTTC.

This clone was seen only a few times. CDR3 sequence reads: CATYRGNIQYF. In DNA form, the CDR3 reads TGTGCCACCTACCGGGGAAACATTCAGTACTTC. The chain is built from TRBV2 and TRBJ2-4; D possibly corresponds to TRBD2 (5 bases). This CDR3 is 11 amino acids long. Germline CDR1 is SNHLY and CDR2 is FYNNEI. The ends were cut back, 10 bases at V and 6 bases at J, with 10 bases in the middle.

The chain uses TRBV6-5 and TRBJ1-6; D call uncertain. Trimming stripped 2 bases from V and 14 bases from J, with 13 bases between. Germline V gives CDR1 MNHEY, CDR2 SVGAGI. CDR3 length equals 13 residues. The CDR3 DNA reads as TGTGCCAGCAGTTACGGGGAGGCTTCGGCCCTCCACTTT. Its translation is CASSYGEASALHF.

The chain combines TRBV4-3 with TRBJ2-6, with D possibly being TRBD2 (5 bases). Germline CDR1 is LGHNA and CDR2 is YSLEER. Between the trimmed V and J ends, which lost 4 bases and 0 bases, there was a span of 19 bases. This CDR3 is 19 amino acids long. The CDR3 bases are TGCGCCAGCAGCCGACACGCCGGGGAACCCATCTCTGGGGCCAACGTCCTGACTTTC. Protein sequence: CASSRHAGEPISGANVLTF.

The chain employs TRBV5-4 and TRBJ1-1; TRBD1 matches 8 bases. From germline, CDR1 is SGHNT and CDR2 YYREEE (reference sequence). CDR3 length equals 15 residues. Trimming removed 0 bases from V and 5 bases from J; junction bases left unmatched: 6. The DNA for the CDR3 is TGTGCCAGCAGCTTGGTCACAGGGGGGGGGACTGAAGCTTTCTTT. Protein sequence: CASSLVTGGGTEAFF.

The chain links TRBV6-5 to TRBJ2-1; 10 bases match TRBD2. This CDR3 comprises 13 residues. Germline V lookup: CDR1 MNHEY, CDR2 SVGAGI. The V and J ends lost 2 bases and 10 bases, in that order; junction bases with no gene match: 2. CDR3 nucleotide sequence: TGTGCCAGCAGTTACACGACTAGCGGGGAGCAGTTCTTC. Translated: CASSYTTSGEQFF.

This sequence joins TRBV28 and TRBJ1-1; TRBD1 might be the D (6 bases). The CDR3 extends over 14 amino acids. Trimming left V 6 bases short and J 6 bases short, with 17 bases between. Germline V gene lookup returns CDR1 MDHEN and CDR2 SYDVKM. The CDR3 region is CASSGGGSRAEAFF. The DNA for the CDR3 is TGTGCCAGCAGCGGGGGGGGCTCCCGCGCTGAAGCTTTCTTT. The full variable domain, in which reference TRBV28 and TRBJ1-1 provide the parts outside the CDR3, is DVKVTQSSRYLVKRTGEKVFLECVQDMDHENMFWYRQDPGLGLRLIYFSYDVKMKEKGDIPEGYSVSREKKERFSLILESASTNQTSMYLCASSGGGSRAEAFFGQGTRLTVV.

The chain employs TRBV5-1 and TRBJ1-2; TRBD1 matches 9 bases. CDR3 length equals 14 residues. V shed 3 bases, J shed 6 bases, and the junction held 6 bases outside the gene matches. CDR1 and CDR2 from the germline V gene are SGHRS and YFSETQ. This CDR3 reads CASSSVGQGDGYTF. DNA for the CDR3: TGCGCCAGCAGCTCCGTGGGACAGGGAGATGGCTACACCTTC.

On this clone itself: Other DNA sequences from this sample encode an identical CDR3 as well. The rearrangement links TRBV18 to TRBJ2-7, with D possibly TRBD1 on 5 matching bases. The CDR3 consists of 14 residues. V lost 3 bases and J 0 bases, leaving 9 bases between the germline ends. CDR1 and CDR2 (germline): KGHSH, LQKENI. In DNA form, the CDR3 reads TGTGCCAGCTCACCTCAGGGCGTCTCCTACGAGCAGTACTTC. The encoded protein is CASSPQGVSYEQYF.

CDR3 amino acids: CASSQTTGGNTEAFF. The CDR3, as DNA: TGCGCCAGCAGCCAGACGACAGGGGGTAATACTGAAGCTTTCTTT. This sequence joins TRBV4-3 and TRBJ1-1; 9 bases agree with TRBD1. Germline V gene data show CDR1 as LGHNA and CDR2 as YSLEER. This CDR3 is built from 15 residues. Germline trimming cut 3 bases from V and 5 bases from J; bases unmatched to any gene: 7.

The CDR3 nucleotides are TGTGCCAGCAGTCCCGAGGCAGGGACTGGCGCAGATACGCAGTATTTT. Encoded protein: CASSPEAGTGADTQYF. The rearrangement links TRBV28 to TRBJ2-3, with a tentative D call TRBD2 (6 bases). Germline V gene lookup returns CDR1 MDHEN and CDR2 SYDVKM. V was trimmed by 5 bases and J by 4 bases, leaving 19 bases between them. This CDR3 is built from 16 residues. The full variable domain, in which reference TRBV28 and TRBJ2-3 provide the parts outside the CDR3, is DVKVTQSSRYLVKRTGEKVFLECVQDMDHENMFWYRQDPGLGLRLIYFSYDVKMKEKGDIPEGYSVSREKKERFSLILESASTNQTSMYLCASSPEAGTGADTQYFGPGTRLTVL.

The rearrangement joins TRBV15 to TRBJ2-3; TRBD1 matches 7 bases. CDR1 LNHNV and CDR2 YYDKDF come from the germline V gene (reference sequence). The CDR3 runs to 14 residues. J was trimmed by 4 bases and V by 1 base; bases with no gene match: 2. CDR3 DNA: TGTGCCACCAGCAGAGGGGACAGCCCAGATACGCAGTATTTT. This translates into CATSRGDSPDTQYF.

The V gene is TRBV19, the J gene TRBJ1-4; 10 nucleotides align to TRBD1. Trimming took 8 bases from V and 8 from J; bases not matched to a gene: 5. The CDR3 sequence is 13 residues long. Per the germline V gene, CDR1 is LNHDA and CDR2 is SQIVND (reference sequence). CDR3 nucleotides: TGTGCCAGTCCGGGACAGGGGAACGAAAAACTGTTTTTT. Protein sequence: CASPGQGNEKLFF.

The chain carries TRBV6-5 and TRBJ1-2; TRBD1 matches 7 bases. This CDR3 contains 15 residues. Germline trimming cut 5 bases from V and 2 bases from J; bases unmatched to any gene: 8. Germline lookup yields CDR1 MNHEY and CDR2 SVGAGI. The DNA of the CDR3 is TGTGCCAGCAGTCTTGCACCGGGACAGAACTATGGCTACACCTTC. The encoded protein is CASSLAPGQNYGYTF.

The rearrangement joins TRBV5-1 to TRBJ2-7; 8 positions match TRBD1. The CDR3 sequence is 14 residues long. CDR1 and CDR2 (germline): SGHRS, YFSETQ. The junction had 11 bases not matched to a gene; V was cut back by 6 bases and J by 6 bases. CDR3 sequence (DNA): TGCGCCAGCACGCGACAGGGGATTTCGTCCGAGCAGTACTTC. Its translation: CASTRQGISSEQYF.

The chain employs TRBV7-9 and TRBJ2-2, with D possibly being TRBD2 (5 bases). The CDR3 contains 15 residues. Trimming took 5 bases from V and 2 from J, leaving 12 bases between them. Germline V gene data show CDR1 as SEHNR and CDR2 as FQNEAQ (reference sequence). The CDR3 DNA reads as TGTGCCAGCAGCCCCATAGCGATAAACACCGGGGAGCTGTTTTTT. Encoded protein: CASSPIAINTGELFF.

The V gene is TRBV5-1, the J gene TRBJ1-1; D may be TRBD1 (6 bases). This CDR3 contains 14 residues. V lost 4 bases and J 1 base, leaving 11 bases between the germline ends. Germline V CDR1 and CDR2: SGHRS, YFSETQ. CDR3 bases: TGCGCCAGCAGCGTACAGGGTCCGAACACTGAAGCTTTCTTT. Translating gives CASSVQGPNTEAFF.